Below, one T cell receptor (beta chain) is given with its context. These data originate in a study of blood T cell repertoires in COVID-19. Study background: Acute and convalescent COVID-19 specimens originated in the United States, Italy and Spain.

Under the authors' procedure: Estimates of nucleated cell counts were drawn from the amplification of reference gene primers. Generated by immunoSEQ multiplex PCR, the TCRdb table keeps only in-frame clones and is missing some. D and trimming come from the DNA, and the V and J calls and clone size come from that table. Among about 52,000 clones listed, roughly 87% were seen once. The receptor was derived from a human donor with active COVID-19. The donor label of this sample is uncertain. Sequenced: peripheral blood.

The CDR3 nucleotides read TGTGCCACCACTCTGAGGGGGACCTTCGGGGAAAAACTGTTTTTT. Protein: CATTLRGTFGEKLFF. This chain links TRBV6-5 with TRBJ1-4, with a weak D call TRBD1 (6 bases). Germline assignment: CDR1 MNHEY and CDR2 SVGAGI. Trimming pared 10 bases from V and 8 bases from J, leaving 23 bases between. The CDR3 totals 15 residues.